The rows below give T cell receptor beta chains drawn from one sample of a study of identical twins. TCRdb reprocessed the 5' RACE reads with MiXCR, giving one entry per CDR3 protein. The repertoire consists of about 530,000 distinct CDR3 sequences, with 20% to 25% occurring once and the leading ten covering approximately 0.49%. These data are also associated with another study on yellow fever vaccine responses in identical twins.

Sequencing was done on a sample of CD4+ T cells sorted from blood. These receptors were taken from a woman in her late teens or twenties in good health. CDR3s include the opening cysteine and the closing phenylalanine or tryptophan. The D gene is left open where the match is weak. The listing skips clone size in some rows; elsewhere it reads once, few, many or a size class.

j_call	d_call	v_call	clone_size	cdr3_nt	cdr3_aa
TRBJ2-1	.	TRBV11-2	.	TGTGCCAGCAGCTTAGTTGGGGGGCGCTCCTACAATGAGCAGTTCTTC	CASSLVGGRSYNEQFF
TRBJ2-7	TRBD2	TRBV12-3/TRBV12-4	few	TGTGCCAGCAGACCGGGACTAGCGGGAGGGCCCCACGAGCAGTACTTC	CASRPGLAGGPHEQYF
TRBJ2-3	TRBD2	TRBV20-1	.	TGCAGTGCTAGCTTACTAGCGGGGGGACTGGCAGATACGCAGTATTTT	CSASLLAGGLADTQYF
TRBJ2-1	TRBD2	TRBV7-9	.	TGTGCCAGCAGTCTTAGCGGGGTATTTTACAATGAGCAGTTCTTC	CASSLSGVFYNEQFF
TRBJ2-2	TRBD2	TRBV11-2	.	TGTGCCAGCGTAAATAGTCGGCGGGAGATTCCTCCCACCGGGGAGCTGTTTTTT	CASVNSRREIPPTGELFF
TRBJ2-1	.	TRBV28	.	TGTGCCAGCAGTTTATTCGGCACAGACCTATACAATGAGCAGTTCTTC	CASSLFGTDLYNEQFF
TRBJ2-2	TRBD2	TRBV11-2	.	TGTGCCAGCAGAATAGCGGGAGGGGGCACCGGGGAGCTGTTTTTT	CASRIAGGGTGELFF
TRBJ2-5	.	TRBV7-9	.	TGTGCCAGCAGCCCCCGGGACAAAGGGAAGGAGACCCAGTACTTC	CASSPRDKGKETQYF
TRBJ2-3	.	TRBV10-2	many	TGCGCCAGCAGCTTCTCGGGGGGCCGCACAGATACGCAGTATTTT	CASSFSGGRTDTQYF
TRBJ2-5	.	TRBV28	.	TGTGCCAGTCTCACCGGCAGGGTTTTGTGGGAGACCCAGTACTTC	CASLTGRVLWETQYF
TRBJ2-1	.	TRBV7-2	.	TGTGCCAGCAGCCCCCCACTCGCTTCCTACAATGAGCAGTTCTTC	CASSPPLASYNEQFF
TRBJ2-1	TRBD2	TRBV4-1	few	TGCGCCAGCAGCCAAGAACGTCTTCTAGCGGGGCAAAACGGACCCTACAATGAGCAGTTCTTC	CASSQERLLAGQNGPYNEQFF
TRBJ2-1	.	TRBV7-8	.	TGTGCCCTCAGCCCTACCTTGGGTTTGGGGGCGTATGACAATGAGCAGTTCTTC	CALSPTLGLGAYDNEQFF
TRBJ2-5	.	TRBV2	few	TGTGCCAGCAGCGCCGAGGGCCGAGAGACCCAGTACTTC	CASSAEGRETQYF
TRBJ2-3	.	TRBV2	.	TGTGCCAGCAGTGAAAGCGGCGGACCTAGCACAGATACGCAGTATTTT	CASSESGGPSTDTQYF
TRBJ2-1	TRBD2	TRBV20-1	.	TGTGGAACTAGCGGGGGAGTAAATGAGCAGTTCTTC	CGTSGGVNEQFF
TRBJ1-2	TRBD1	TRBV10-3	.	TGTGCCATCAAATACACGGGACAGGCCACTACTGGCTACACCTTC	CAIKYTGQATTGYTF
TRBJ2-7	.	TRBV7-8	.	TGTGCCAGCAGCCCTTACCGGACCGGGCTTTACGAGCAGTACTTC	CASSPYRTGLYEQYF